The rows below give T cell receptor beta chains drawn from one sample of a study of glioma-infiltrating T cells. TCRdb redid the calling of the multiplex PCR reads with MiXCR, one entry per CDR3 protein. The sample consists of 4,500 to 6,000 distinct CDR3 sequences, roughly a third of them appearing once. The material sequenced was glioma tissue, nonneoplastic brain tissue, or PBMCs (not recorded which). Receptor source: a human donor with low-grade glioma or glioblastoma, undergoing nonglioma brain surgery, or in good health (not recorded which). CDR3s include the opening cysteine and the closing phenylalanine or tryptophan. Fields, in order: J gene, clone size, V gene, D gene, CDR3 DNA, CDR3 protein. The D gene is left open where the match is weak. Part of the rows lack a size; the others show once, few, many or a class for expanded clones.

TRBJ2-5	many	TRBV4-1	NA	TGCGCCAGCAGCCTCCGGGAGCAAGAGACCCAGTACTTC	CASSLREQETQYF
TRBJ2-5	many	TRBV4-1	TRBD2	TGCGCCAGCAGCCAAGTGGTTCTGCGGGGGGGGGTCCAAGAGACCCAGTACTTC	CASSQVVLRGGVQETQYF
TRBJ2-3	few	TRBV5-6	TRBD2	TGTGCCAGCAGCTTGGGGACCCAGCGGGGGAGCACAGATACGCAGTATTTT	CASSLGTQRGSTDTQYF
TRBJ2-7	NA	TRBV28	NA	TGTGCCAGCAGCCTGGACAGTTACGAGCAGTACTTC	CASSLDSYEQYF
TRBJ2-3	large	TRBV27	NA	TGTGCCAGCAGGGACATTATCACAGATACGCAGTATTTT	CASRDIITDTQYF
TRBJ1-1	medium-sized	TRBV20-1	NA	TGCAGTGCTAGAGATCCCCGGAACACTGAAGCTTTCTTT	CSARDPRNTEAFF
TRBJ1-1	large	TRBV27	NA	TGTGCCAGCAGTCTATACCCTGTGGAGGTTCCGGGGACTGAAGCTTTCTTT	CASSLYPVEVPGTEAFF
TRBJ1-5	many	TRBV4-1	NA	TGCGCCAGCAGCCAAGATGTCGTGAAGGTGGAAGGCAATCAGCCCCAGCATTTT	CASSQDVVKVEGNQPQHF
TRBJ1-1	many	TRBV9	NA	TGTGCCAGCAGCGCCTGGGCGGAGGGGAACACTGAAGCTTTCTTT	CASSAWAEGNTEAFF
TRBJ2-5	NA	TRBV20-1	TRBD1	TGCAGTGCCGAAGACGGACAGGGCGGACAAGAGACCCGGTACTTT	CSAEDGQGGQETRYF
TRBJ1-1	medium-sized	TRBV6-4	NA	TGTGCCAGCAGACAGGGTCCGAACACTGAAGCTTTCTTT	CASRQGPNTEAFF
TRBJ2-3	many	TRBV4-1	NA	TGCGCCAGCAGCCAATCCACGGCGGGGCTCGGGTATTTT	CASSQSTAGLGYF
TRBJ2-3	medium-sized	TRBV4-1	NA	TGCGCCAGCAGCCAGGTGAACACAGATACGCAGTATTTT	CASSQVNTDTQYF
TRBJ2-3	many	TRBV14	NA	TGTGCCAGCAGCCAACAACAGGGACGGACAGATACGCAGTATTTT	CASSQQQGRTDTQYF
TRBJ1-1	medium-sized	TRBV19	TRBD1	TGTGCCAGTTCACAGGGGATTCGCACTGAAGCTTTCTTT	CASSQGIRTEAFF
TRBJ2-7	medium-sized	TRBV4-1	TRBD1	TGCGCCAGCAGCGCACAGACAGGGGTTAACGAGCAGTACTTC	CASSAQTGVNEQYF